The rows below give T cell receptor beta chains drawn from one sample of a study of blood T cell repertoires in COVID-19. Libraries were prepared by immunoSEQ multiplex PCR; TCRdb keeps only in-frame clonotypes and omits some of them. The sample shows under 200,000 clones, roughly 84% of them seen only once. The source material was PBMCs or T cells enriched from blood (not recorded which). These receptors were obtained from a woman aged 45-65 years who had recovered from COVID-19. Both conserved end residues are part of each CDR3. Fields, in order: clone size, J gene, V gene, D gene, CDR3 protein, CDR3 DNA. D genes are given only for firm matches. Clone size is stated in some rows and not others, as once, few, many or a class when expanded.

clone_size: -
j_call: TRBJ2-6
v_call: TRBV7-9
d_call: TRBD1
cdr3_aa: CASSLARQGSGANVLTF
cdr3_nt: TGTGCCAGCAGCTTAGCCAGACAGGGGTCTGGGGCCAACGTCCTGACTTTC

clone_size: -
j_call: TRBJ2-2
v_call: TRBV10-3
d_call: TRBD2
cdr3_aa: CAISEGTSGSLGELFF
cdr3_nt: TGTGCCATCAGTGAAGGGACTAGCGGGAGCCTGGGGGAGCTGTTTTTT

clone_size: -
j_call: TRBJ2-1
v_call: TRBV28
d_call: TRBD2
cdr3_aa: CASSETSAGAAYNEQFF
cdr3_nt: TGTGCCAGCAGCGAAACCTCAGCGGGAGCAGCCTACAATGAGCAGTTCTTC

clone_size: -
j_call: TRBJ2-7
v_call: TRBV5-4
d_call: -
cdr3_aa: CASSLTGNNYEQYF
cdr3_nt: TGTGCCAGCAGCTTGACGGGGAATAACTACGAGCAGTACTTC

clone_size: -
j_call: TRBJ2-2
v_call: TRBV7-9
d_call: -
cdr3_aa: CASSLSGANTGELFF
cdr3_nt: TGTGCCAGCAGCTTAAGCGGAGCGAACACCGGGGAGCTGTTTTTT

clone_size: -
j_call: TRBJ1-5
v_call: TRBV27
d_call: TRBD1
cdr3_aa: CASSTGQLYQPQHF
cdr3_nt: TGTGCCAGCAGTACGGGACAGCTTTATCAGCCCCAGCATTTT

clone_size: -
j_call: TRBJ2-2
v_call: TRBV7-2
d_call: TRBD2
cdr3_aa: CASSRGETSGSGELFF
cdr3_nt: TGTGCCAGCAGCCGGGGGGAGACTAGCGGGAGCGGGGAGCTGTTTTTT

clone_size: once
j_call: TRBJ1-5
v_call: TRBV6-6
d_call: -
cdr3_aa: CASSLDLLGLNQPQHF
cdr3_nt: TGTGCCAGCAGCTTAGACCTTTTGGGCCTCAATCAGCCCCAGCATTTT

clone_size: -
j_call: TRBJ1-1
v_call: TRBV19
d_call: -
cdr3_aa: CASAWAGMNTEAFF
cdr3_nt: TGTGCCAGTGCGTGGGCGGGGATGAACACTGAAGCTTTCTTT

clone_size: -
j_call: TRBJ2-7
v_call: TRBV28
d_call: -
cdr3_aa: CASSGSGLNEQYF
cdr3_nt: TGTGCCAGCAGCGGCTCTGGGCTGAACGAGCAGTACTTC

clone_size: -
j_call: TRBJ2-1
v_call: TRBV7-9
d_call: -
cdr3_aa: CASSLAAGNEQFF
cdr3_nt: TGTGCCAGCAGCTTAGCGGCAGGGAATGAGCAGTTCTTC

clone_size: -
j_call: TRBJ1-5
v_call: TRBV28
d_call: TRBD1
cdr3_aa: CASSTDRETTQPQHF
cdr3_nt: TGTGCCAGCAGCACCGACAGGGAGACAACCCAGCCCCAGCATTTT

clone_size: -
j_call: TRBJ1-3
v_call: TRBV5-6
d_call: TRBD1
cdr3_aa: CASSTTDRAVGNTIYF
cdr3_nt: TGTGCCAGCAGCACCACAGACAGGGCAGTTGGAAACACCATATATTTT

clone_size: -
j_call: TRBJ2-7
v_call: TRBV5-1
d_call: TRBD2
cdr3_aa: CASSFEPSGRYEQYF
cdr3_nt: TGCGCCAGCAGCTTTGAGCCAAGCGGGAGGTACGAGCAGTACTTC

clone_size: -
j_call: TRBJ1-1
v_call: TRBV6-5
d_call: -
cdr3_aa: CASSYGGMSTEAFF
cdr3_nt: TGTGCCAGCAGTTACGGGGGGATGAGCACTGAAGCTTTCTTT

clone_size: -
j_call: TRBJ2-3
v_call: TRBV6-2/TRBV6-3
d_call: TRBD2
cdr3_aa: CASSYGTSITDTQYF
cdr3_nt: TGTGCCAGCAGTTACGGGACTAGCATCACAGATACGCAGTATTTT

clone_size: -
j_call: TRBJ1-1
v_call: TRBV3-1/TRBV3-2
d_call: -
cdr3_aa: CASSQRVNTEAFF
cdr3_nt: TGTGCCAGCAGCCAGAGGGTGAACACTGAAGCTTTCTTT

clone_size: few
j_call: TRBJ2-7
v_call: TRBV7-2
d_call: TRBD1
cdr3_aa: CASRRQGSYEQYF
cdr3_nt: TGTGCCAGCAGAAGACAGGGTTCCTACGAGCAGTACTTC

clone_size: -
j_call: TRBJ2-7
v_call: TRBV28
d_call: TRBD1
cdr3_aa: CASRGTGDEQYF
cdr3_nt: TGTGCCAGCAGGGGGACAGGGGACGAGCAGTACTTC

clone_size: -
j_call: TRBJ2-7
v_call: TRBV19
d_call: -
cdr3_aa: CASSPAQGNTYEQYF
cdr3_nt: TGTGCCAGTAGTCCCGCTCAGGGGAATACCTACGAGCAGTACTTC

clone_size: -
j_call: TRBJ2-1
v_call: TRBV19
d_call: TRBD2
cdr3_aa: CASSIRGTSAYNEQFF
cdr3_nt: TGTGCCAGTAGTATTCGGGGGACTAGCGCTTACAATGAGCAGTTCTTC

clone_size: -
j_call: TRBJ2-3
v_call: TRBV28
d_call: TRBD2
cdr3_aa: CASSPRLAGVGRDTQYF
cdr3_nt: TGTGCCAGCAGCCCGAGACTAGCGGGAGTGGGGAGGGATACGCAGTATTTT

clone_size: -
j_call: TRBJ1-5
v_call: TRBV19
d_call: -
cdr3_aa: CASNQFFPSNQPQHF
cdr3_nt: TGTGCCAGTAATCAGTTTTTCCCCAGCAATCAGCCCCAGCATTTT

clone_size: -
j_call: TRBJ1-2
v_call: TRBV5-5
d_call: TRBD1
cdr3_aa: CASSLPPPDRLSYTF
cdr3_nt: TGTGCCAGCAGCTTGCCCCCTCCGGACAGGTTGAGCTACACCTTC

clone_size: -
j_call: TRBJ2-2
v_call: TRBV29-1
d_call: TRBD1
cdr3_aa: CSVVDRGRTGELFF
cdr3_nt: TGCAGCGTTGTGGACAGGGGGCGCACCGGGGAGCTGTTTTTT

clone_size: -
j_call: TRBJ1-2
v_call: TRBV5-4
d_call: -
cdr3_aa: CASSRRAESGYTF
cdr3_nt: TGTGCCAGCAGCAGGAGGGCCGAGAGCGGCTACACCTTC

clone_size: -
j_call: TRBJ2-5
v_call: TRBV7-9
d_call: -
cdr3_aa: CASSLAPRASETQYF
cdr3_nt: TGTGCCAGCAGCTTAGCGCCCAGGGCATCAGAGACCCAGTACTTC

clone_size: once
j_call: TRBJ2-2
v_call: TRBV24-1
d_call: TRBD1
cdr3_aa: CATSDLRTGVRELFF
cdr3_nt: TGTGCCACCAGTGATTTGCGGACAGGGGTACGGGAGCTGTTTTTT

clone_size: -
j_call: TRBJ1-1
v_call: TRBV28
d_call: TRBD1
cdr3_aa: CASRTGGTEAFF
cdr3_nt: TGTGCCAGCAGAACAGGGGGCACTGAAGCTTTCTTT

clone_size: -
j_call: TRBJ2-7
v_call: TRBV18
d_call: TRBD2
cdr3_aa: CASSPMGTTYEQYF
cdr3_nt: TGTGCCAGCTCACCTATGGGGACTACCTACGAGCAGTACTTC

clone_size: once
j_call: TRBJ2-5
v_call: TRBV24-1
d_call: TRBD1
cdr3_aa: CATSAPDGTGGETQYF
cdr3_nt: TGTGCCACCAGTGCCCCCGACGGGACAGGGGGAGAGACCCAGTACTTC

clone_size: -
j_call: TRBJ2-3
v_call: TRBV2
d_call: TRBD2
cdr3_aa: CASGTSGASTDTQYF
cdr3_nt: TGTGCCAGCGGGACTAGCGGAGCTAGCACAGATACGCAGTATTTT

clone_size: -
j_call: TRBJ2-7
v_call: TRBV7-8
d_call: -
cdr3_aa: CASSFSVSEQYF
cdr3_nt: TGTGCCAGCAGCTTTAGTGTTTCCGAGCAGTACTTC

clone_size: -
j_call: TRBJ1-1
v_call: TRBV5-1
d_call: -
cdr3_aa: CASSPPGVGNTEAFF
cdr3_nt: TGCGCCAGCAGCCCCCCGGGAGTTGGGAACACTGAAGCTTTCTTT

clone_size: -
j_call: TRBJ1-3
v_call: TRBV9
d_call: TRBD1
cdr3_aa: CASSVGNTGEGNTIYF
cdr3_nt: TGTGCCAGCAGCGTAGGGAACACAGGGGAGGGAAACACCATATATTTT

clone_size: -
j_call: TRBJ2-1
v_call: TRBV27
d_call: -
cdr3_aa: CASSLNRGGTYNEQFF
cdr3_nt: TGTGCCAGCAGTCTAAACAGGGGAGGAACATACAATGAGCAGTTCTTC

clone_size: -
j_call: TRBJ2-7
v_call: TRBV2
d_call: TRBD2
cdr3_aa: CASSEHGTTYEQYF
cdr3_nt: TGTGCCAGCAGTGAACACGGGACTACCTACGAGCAGTACTTC

clone_size: -
j_call: TRBJ1-1
v_call: TRBV5-4
d_call: -
cdr3_aa: CASSLLPQVTPDTEAFF
cdr3_nt: TGTGCCAGCAGCTTGTTACCACAGGTTACACCGGACACTGAAGCTTTCTTT

clone_size: once
j_call: TRBJ2-3
v_call: TRBV5-8
d_call: TRBD2
cdr3_aa: CASSSADGTSGTDTQYF
cdr3_nt: TGTGCCAGCAGCTCCGCTGACGGGACTAGCGGCACAGATACGCAGTATTTT

clone_size: -
j_call: TRBJ1-2
v_call: TRBV30
d_call: -
cdr3_aa: CAWTRVSNYGYTF
cdr3_nt: TGTGCCTGGACCCGGGTCTCAAACTATGGCTACACCTTC

clone_size: once
j_call: TRBJ2-7
v_call: TRBV19
d_call: -
cdr3_aa: CASSQSTGFSTPYEQYF
cdr3_nt: TGTGCCAGTAGTCAATCAACAGGGTTTTCGACCCCCTACGAGCAGTACTTC

clone_size: -
j_call: TRBJ2-5
v_call: TRBV4-2
d_call: -
cdr3_aa: CASSQDKGGARETQYF
cdr3_nt: TGTGCCAGCAGCCAAGATAAAGGAGGGGCCCGAGAGACCCAGTACTTC

clone_size: -
j_call: TRBJ1-1
v_call: TRBV7-9
d_call: -
cdr3_aa: CASSLGAGNTEAFF
cdr3_nt: TGTGCCAGCAGCTTAGGGGCAGGGAACACTGAAGCTTTCTTT

clone_size: -
j_call: TRBJ2-7
v_call: TRBV5-1
d_call: TRBD2
cdr3_aa: CASSLPSLAGASYEQYF
cdr3_nt: TGCGCCAGCAGCTTGCCAAGCCTAGCGGGAGCATCTTACGAGCAGTACTTC

clone_size: -
j_call: TRBJ2-7
v_call: TRBV30
d_call: -
cdr3_aa: CAWSPGGTSYEQYF
cdr3_nt: TGTGCCTGGAGCCCAGGGGGGACCTCCTACGAGCAGTACTTC

clone_size: -
j_call: TRBJ1-1
v_call: TRBV12-3/TRBV12-4
d_call: -
cdr3_aa: CASRRQNTEAFF
cdr3_nt: TGTGCCAGCAGGAGACAGAACACTGAAGCTTTCTTT

clone_size: -
j_call: TRBJ1-6
v_call: TRBV5-1
d_call: TRBD1
cdr3_aa: CASSAGTGDNSPLHF
cdr3_nt: TGCGCCAGCAGCGCGGGGACAGGGGATAATTCACCCCTCCACTTT

clone_size: -
j_call: TRBJ1-1
v_call: TRBV28
d_call: -
cdr3_aa: CASSLREMNTEAFF
cdr3_nt: TGTGCCAGCAGTTTACGGGAGATGAACACTGAAGCTTTCTTT

clone_size: -
j_call: TRBJ2-7
v_call: TRBV7-9
d_call: -
cdr3_aa: CASERGEQYF
cdr3_nt: TGTGCCAGCGAACGGGGAGAGCAGTACTTC

clone_size: -
j_call: TRBJ2-7
v_call: TRBV9
d_call: TRBD2
cdr3_aa: CASSETSGRAHEQYF
cdr3_nt: TGTGCCAGCAGCGAGACTAGCGGGCGAGCCCACGAGCAGTACTTC

clone_size: -
j_call: TRBJ2-6
v_call: TRBV30
d_call: -
cdr3_aa: CAWSAGTISSGANVLTF
cdr3_nt: TGTGCCTGGAGTGCAGGCACAATAAGCTCTGGGGCCAACGTCCTGACTTTC

clone_size: -
j_call: TRBJ1-2
v_call: TRBV3-1/TRBV3-2
d_call: -
cdr3_aa: CASSPARVGGYTF
cdr3_nt: TGTGCCAGCAGCCCGGCCAGGGTTGGTGGCTACACCTTC

clone_size: -
j_call: TRBJ1-2
v_call: TRBV7-9
d_call: -
cdr3_aa: CASSLNPGRRDGYTF
cdr3_nt: TGTGCCAGCAGCTTAAATCCGGGGAGAAGGGATGGCTACACCTTC

clone_size: -
j_call: TRBJ1-2
v_call: TRBV30
d_call: -
cdr3_aa: CAWSGGGSYGYTF
cdr3_nt: TGTGCCTGGAGTGGGGGCGGAAGCTATGGCTACACCTTC